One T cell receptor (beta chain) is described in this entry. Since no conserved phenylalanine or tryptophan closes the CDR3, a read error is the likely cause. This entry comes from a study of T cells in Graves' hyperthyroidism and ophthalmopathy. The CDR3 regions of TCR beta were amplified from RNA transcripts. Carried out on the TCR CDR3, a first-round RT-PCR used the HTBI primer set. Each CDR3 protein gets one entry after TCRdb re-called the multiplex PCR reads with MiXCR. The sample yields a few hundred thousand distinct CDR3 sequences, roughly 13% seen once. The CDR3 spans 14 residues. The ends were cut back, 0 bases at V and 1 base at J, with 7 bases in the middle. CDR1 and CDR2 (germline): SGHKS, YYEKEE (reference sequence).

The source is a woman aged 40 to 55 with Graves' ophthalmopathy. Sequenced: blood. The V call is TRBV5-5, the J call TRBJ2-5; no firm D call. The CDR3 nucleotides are TGTGCCAGCAGCTTGGCCGCCACCCAAGAGACCCAGTACCTC. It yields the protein CASSLAATQETQYL.